This T cell receptor beta chain was documented in a study of blood T cell repertoires in COVID-19 (TCRdb year 2020). For context, the study as a whole: Samples covering the acute and convalescent phases of COVID-19 were provided by collaborators in the United States, Italy and Spain. A de-identified subject ID, COVID-19 status, age in years and sex were almost always included in the sample metadata. The repertoires were made available in a free public database intended to serve as a resource for research on the immune response to SARS-CoV-2. Where available, HLA class I and class II types were taken from metadata supplied by the sample provider and were not determined by assay-based typing. The dataset comprised deeply sampled blood TCRbeta repertoires from subjects exposed to, actively infected with, or recovered from COVID-19. Samples were obtained from the ongoing ImmuneRACE study (first 160 participants) and from approximately 1,200 subjects provided by 6 global collaborators. The prospective study material was composed of cDNA or gDNA derived from T cells, B-cell-depleted T cells, or PBMCs. Results the study describes overall, beyond this receptor: The amount of clinical and demographic metadata varied by source and participant and was provided uncurated.

V and J lose 2 bases and 3 bases, and a span of 12 bases separates them. The germline V gene yields MDHEN for CDR1 and SYDVKM for CDR2. The CDR3 measures 15 amino acids from cysteine to phenylalanine. Only the CDR3 DNA stays, 45 bases, in frame from base 1. TCRbeta CDR3 regions were amplified from genomic DNA using the immunoSEQ Assay, a bias-controlled multiplex PCR. The original methods were these. The number of nucleated cells in each sample was estimated from the amplification of reference gene primers within the assay. To quantify the absolute abundance of each unique TCRbeta CDR3 rearrangement, sequence reads were collapsed and filtered. For each sample, productive Simpson clonality was calculated as the square root of Simpson's diversity index over productive rearrangements. TCRdb retrieved this table from immuneACCESS and kept in-frame rearrangements only. Not all clones are present; in checked studies, unresolved V genes account for under half, and no reason is known for the remainder. D and trimming come from the DNA, and the V and J calls and clone size come from that table. For this sample there are about 150,000 clones; roughly 80% appear just once. Roughly 8.7% of the sample comes from the top ten.

Each collaborating institution followed its own protocols to collect whole blood in K2EDTA tubes. Collaborator samples were shipped for TCRbeta analysis as frozen whole blood, isolated PBMCs, or DNA extracted from either sample type. A remark on this clone: It has no known antigen specificity. Base-call qualities are not available, and no considerably larger clone is one nucleotide away.

The TCR was taken from a man over 45 with active or convalescent COVID-19. Sequencing was performed on peripheral blood. The sequence joins TRBV28 to TRBJ2-3, with an unclear D gene assignment. Here the CDR3 is given as CASSLNFLSTDTQYF. The DNA sequence reads TGTGCCAGCAGTTTAAATTTTCTGAGTACAGATACGCAGTATTTT.